The sequence of this T cell receptor (beta chain) was determined in a study of cytomegalovirus exposure and HLA in healthy donors. Study-wide results and limits: Reportedly, HLA-A and HLA-B alleles of most subjects were accurately predicted from TCR beta. Some TCR beta chains (roughly 150 of them) were listed as cytomegalovirus-associated.

Germline assignment: CDR1 SGHTA and CDR2 FQGNSA. This CDR3 has 14 amino acids. The V end was cut by 3 bases, the J end by 1 base, with 6 bases between. Donors showed nominal health when sampled, although they likely had unrecorded immune exposures. A note on this clone: As yet, its antigen is unknown.

The PCR was carried out with 60 Vbeta primers and 13 Jbeta primers. Clones were sequenced by immunoSEQ multiplex PCR, and TCRdb holds only the in-frame ones, with some missing. Of tens of thousands of clones listed, approximately 63% are singletons. The sample taken for sequencing was PBMCs. The V and J genes are TRBV7-2 and TRBJ2-2, with D unclear. The receptor's source is a woman aged 60-75 years in good health and CMV-seropositive. DNA of the CDR3: TGTGCCAGCAGCTTGGAGTGGAACACCGGGGAGCTGTTTTTT. It codes for CASSLEWNTGELFF.